The next 14 T cell receptor beta chains were all read from a single sample in a study of blood T cell repertoires in COVID-19. Libraries were prepared by immunoSEQ multiplex PCR; TCRdb keeps only in-frame clonotypes and omits some of them. This table has roughly 220,000 clones, around 89% appearing once. Specimen: PBMCs or T cells enriched from blood (not recorded which). Receptor source: a man aged 30-40 years who had been exposed to COVID-19.

This chain joins TRBV3-1 (or the pseudogene TRBV3-2) and TRBJ2-7; 7 bases map to TRBD2. Losses at the gene ends were 1 base for V and 4 bases for J; bases not matched to a gene: 7. The germline V gene has CDR1 LGHDT and CDR2 YNNKEL (reference sequence). This CDR3 region has 15 residues. CDR3: CASSQAGGLRYEQYF. The CDR3 DNA reads as TGTGCCAGCAGCCAAGCGGGGGGTTTACGATACGAGCAGTACTTC.

The chain couples TRBV18 to TRBJ2-6; TRBD1 agrees at 8 bases. Unmatched junction bases numbered 7, after V lost 3 bases and J lost 0 bases. Germline-derived CDR1 and CDR2 are KGHSH and LQKENI. This CDR3 is 18 amino acids long. CDR3 in DNA: TGTGCCAGCTCACCGCCGGGGACAGGTATCTCTGGGGCCAACGTCCTGACTTTC. Encoded protein: CASSPPGTGISGANVLTF.

The CDR3 loop is CASSSPGGARNTIYF. The CDR3 bases are TGTGCCAGCAGTTCCCCAGGCGGGGCGAGAAACACCATATATTTT. The J gene is TRBJ1-3, the V gene TRBV28, with D possibly matching TRBD1 (5 bases). Per the germline V gene, CDR1 is MDHEN and CDR2 is SYDVKM. The CDR3 is made up of 15 amino acids. V was cut by 4 bases and J by 5 bases, with 15 bases left in between.

The chain joins TRBV6-5 to TRBJ1-3; no clear D. The CDR3 extends over 15 amino acids. The ends were cut back, 6 bases at V and 0 bases at J, with 12 bases in the middle. CDR1 and CDR2 (germline): MNHEY, SVGAGI. This CDR3 reads CASRLKASSGNTIYF. The CDR3 DNA reads TGTGCCAGCAGACTTAAAGCAAGCTCTGGAAACACCATATATTTT.

V gene TRBV18 combines with J gene TRBJ1-2, with 7 bases matching TRBD1. V shed 3 bases, J shed 4 bases, and the junction held 5 bases outside the gene matches. Germline V gene lookup returns CDR1 KGHSH and CDR2 LQKENI. This CDR3 has 14 residues. The CDR3 coding sequence is TGTGCCAGCTCACCTGGGACAGACCTCTATGGCTACACCTTC. Residues: CASSPGTDLYGYTF.

This chain uses TRBV5-1 with TRBJ1-3; 10 nucleotides align to TRBD1. The CDR3 loop spans 13 amino acids. The ends lost 4 bases at V and 7 bases at J; junction bases unmatched: 2. The germline V gene has CDR1 SGHRS and CDR2 YFSETQ. The CDR3 spells CASSLDRGNTIYF. As DNA, the CDR3 is TGCGCCAGCAGCCTGGACAGGGGGAACACCATATATTTT.

CDR3 in amino acids: CATRRGDGGGAETQYF. For the CDR3, the DNA is TGTGCCACCCGGAGGGGGGATGGGGGAGGGGCGGAGACCCAGTACTTC. The chain employs TRBV2 and TRBJ2-5; D may be TRBD2 (7 bases). The CDR3 is made up of 16 amino acids. Trimming removed 10 bases at V and 5 bases at J, with 26 bases between. Germline V gene data show CDR1 as SNHLY and CDR2 as FYNNEI.

In regard to this clone: Other DNA sequences within the sample encode an identical CDR3. V and J are TRBV7-9 and TRBJ2-2; D is perhaps TRBD1 (6 bases). CDR1 is SEHNR and CDR2 is FQNEAQ in the germline V gene (reference sequence). This CDR3 comprises 13 residues. Trimming removed 4 bases at V and 6 bases at J, with 9 bases between. The CDR3 sequence is CASSSRGAGELFF. CDR3 bases: TGTGCCAGCAGCTCCAGGGGAGCCGGGGAGCTGTTTTTT.

Worth noting for this clone: Sequence at one end of the junction differs from germline and may be a read error. The genes are TRBV7-8 and TRBJ2-7; no reliable D call. This CDR3 is 13 amino acids long. From germline, CDR1 is SGHVS and CDR2 FQNEAQ. The CDR3 sequence is CASSLDGFYELYF. CDR3 nucleotide sequence: TGTGCCAGCAGCTTAGACGGGTTCTACGAGCTGTACTTC.

The chain recombines TRBV7-6 with TRBJ1-2; TRBD1 is a possible D gene (5 bases). The CDR3 has 13 residues. Germline V gene lookup returns CDR1 SGHVS and CDR2 FNYEAQ. V dropped 5 bases and J dropped 6 bases, with 13 bases sitting between them. In nucleotides, the CDR3 is TGTGCCAGCAGCCCACGGGGGGGGAATGGCTACACCTTC. Encoded protein: CASSPRGGNGYTF.

This chain connects TRBV25-1 to TRBJ1-6; possibly TRBD1 for D (6 bases). The V gene's germline CDR1 is MGHDK and CDR2 SYGVNS. The CDR3 has 15 residues. V was clipped by 2 bases and J by 5 bases, with 10 bases between them. Here the CDR3 reads CASSETTGHNSPLHF. In DNA, the CDR3 is TGTGCCAGCAGTGAAACGACAGGTCATAATTCACCCCTCCACTTT.

J is TRBJ2-5 and V is TRBV7-2; perhaps TRBD1 as D (6 bases). Germline V CDR1 and CDR2: SGHTA, FQGNSA. The CDR3 contains 15 residues. The ends were cut back, 1 base at V and 5 bases at J, with 14 bases in the middle. Here the CDR3 reads CASSLVFQTGETQYF. In nucleotides, the CDR3 is TGTGCCAGCAGCTTAGTATTCCAAACAGGGGAGACCCAGTACTTC.

This sequence joins TRBV9 and TRBJ1-5; TRBD1 matches 8 bases. This CDR3 has 13 residues. Germline-derived CDR1 and CDR2 are SGDLS and YYNGEE. CDR3 nucleotide sequence: TGTCCCCAAGGACAGGGTGAGTATCAGCCCCAGCATTTT. Protein sequence: CPQGQGEYQPQHF.

With regard to this clone: Distinct nucleotide sequences in the sample also encode this CDR3. This chain connects TRBV7-9 to TRBJ1-1, with 8 bases aligning to TRBD1. Germline V gene data show CDR1 as SEHNR and CDR2 as FQNEAQ (reference sequence). V lost 4 bases to trimming and J lost 5 bases; unmatched junction nucleotides: 3. This CDR3 has 13 amino acids. This CDR3 reads CASSSQGATEAFF. The DNA of the CDR3 is TGTGCCAGCAGCTCCCAGGGGGCGACTGAAGCTTTCTTT. The variable domain in full, completed from reference TRBV7-9 and TRBJ1-1, reads DTGVSQNPRHKITKRGQNVTFRCDPISEHNRLYWYRQTLGQGPEFLTYFQNEAQLEKSRLLSDRFSAERPKGSFSTLEIQRTEQGDSAMYLCASSSQGATEAFFGQGTRLTVV.